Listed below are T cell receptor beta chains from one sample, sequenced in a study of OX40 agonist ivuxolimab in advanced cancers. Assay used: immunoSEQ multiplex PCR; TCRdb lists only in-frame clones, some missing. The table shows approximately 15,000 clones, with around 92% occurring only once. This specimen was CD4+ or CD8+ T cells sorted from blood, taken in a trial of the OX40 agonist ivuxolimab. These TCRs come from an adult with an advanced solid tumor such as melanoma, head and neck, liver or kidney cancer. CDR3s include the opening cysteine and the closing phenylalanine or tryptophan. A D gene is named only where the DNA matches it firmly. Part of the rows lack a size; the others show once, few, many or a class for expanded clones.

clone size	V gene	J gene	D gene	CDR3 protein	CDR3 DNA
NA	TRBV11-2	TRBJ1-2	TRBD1	CASKRGRQGVYTF	TGTGCCAGCAAAAGGGGGCGGCAGGGGGTTTACACCTTC
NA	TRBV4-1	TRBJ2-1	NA	CASSHTSTYNEQFF	TGCGCCAGCAGCCATACTTCCACCTACAATGAGCAGTTCTTC
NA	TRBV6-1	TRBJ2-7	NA	CASSSSGANEQYF	TGTGCCAGCAGCTCCTCAGGGGCCAACGAGCAGTACTTC
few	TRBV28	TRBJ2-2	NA	CASRTFNTGELFF	TGTGCCAGCCGGACATTCAACACCGGGGAGCTGTTTTTT
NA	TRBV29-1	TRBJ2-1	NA	CSVGLGTLSLF	NA
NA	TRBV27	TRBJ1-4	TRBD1	CASSFTGGNEKLFF	TGTGCCAGCAGTTTCACAGGGGGAAATGAAAAACTGTTTTTT
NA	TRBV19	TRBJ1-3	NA	CASSNGNTIYF	TGTGCCAGTAGTAACGGAAACACCATATATTTT
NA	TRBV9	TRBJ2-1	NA	CASSASVGEQFF	TGTGCCAGCAGCGCCAGCGTCGGTGAGCAGTTCTTC
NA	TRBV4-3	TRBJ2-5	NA	CASSQDLALNRETQYF	TGCGCCAGCAGCCAAGATCTGGCACTAAACCGGGAGACCCAGTACTTC
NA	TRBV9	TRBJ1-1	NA	CASSEGNTEAFF	TGTGCCAGCAGCGAGGGGAACACTGAAGCTTTCTTT
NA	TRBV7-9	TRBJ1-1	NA	CASRDWAPEAFF	TGTGCCAGCAGAGACTGGGCCCCTGAAGCTTTCTTT
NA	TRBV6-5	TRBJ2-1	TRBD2	CASVPSGTYNEQFF	TGTGCCAGCGTGCCTAGCGGGACCTACAATGAGCAGTTCTTC
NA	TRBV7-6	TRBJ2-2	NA	CASSLASTEAGELFF	TGTGCCAGCAGCTTAGCGTCGACGGAGGCCGGGGAGCTGTTTTTT
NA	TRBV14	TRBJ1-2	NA	CASSQDLGTYGYTF	TGTGCCAGCAGCCAAGATCTGGGGACCTATGGCTACACCTTC
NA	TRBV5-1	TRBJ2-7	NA	CASRVPDYEQYF	TGCGCCAGCAGAGTCCCGGACTACGAGCAGTACTTC
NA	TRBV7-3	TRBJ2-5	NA	CASSLDLRQGGTQYF	TGTGCCAGCAGCTTAGATTTAAGGCAGGGAGGCACCCAGTACTTC
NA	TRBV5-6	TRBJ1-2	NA	CASSGVNYGYTF	TGTGCCAGCAGCGGGGTTAACTATGGCTACACCTTC
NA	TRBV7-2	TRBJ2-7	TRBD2	CASSLGDGGSKRYEQYF	TGTGCCAGCAGCTTAGGGGATGGCGGGAGTAAACGGTACGAGCAGTACTTC
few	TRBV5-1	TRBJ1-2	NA	CASSFETGYGYTF	TGCGCCAGCAGCTTTGAGACAGGCTATGGCTACACCTTC
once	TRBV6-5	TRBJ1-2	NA	CASSYSIGEGYGYTF	TGTGCCAGCAGTTACTCGATAGGGGAAGGCTATGGCTACACCTTC
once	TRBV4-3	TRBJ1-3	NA	CASSQDRGPGNTIYF	TGCGCCAGCAGCCAAGATCGGGGGCCTGGAAACACCATATATTTT
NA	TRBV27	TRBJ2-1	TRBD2	CASSIGTSYNEQFF	TGTGCCAGCAGTATCGGGACTAGCTACAACGAGCAGTTCTTC
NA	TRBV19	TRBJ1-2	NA	CASSSLAEGTNYGYTF	TGTGCCAGTAGTTCCCTGGCAGAGGGTACTAACTATGGCTACACCTTC
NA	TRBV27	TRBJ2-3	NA	CASSFELPTDTQYF	TGTGCCAGCAGTTTTGAGCTTCCCACAGATACGCAGTATTTT
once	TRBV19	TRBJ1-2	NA	CASSIGSGDYGYTF	TGTGCCAGTAGTATAGGATCAGGGGACTATGGCTACACCTTC
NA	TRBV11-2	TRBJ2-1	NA	CASSPGQTTKQFF	TGTGCCAGCAGCCCGGGGCAGACGACAAAGCAGTTCTTC
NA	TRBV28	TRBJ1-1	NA	CASSLRLLNTEAFF	TGTGCCAGCAGTTTACGACTCTTGAACACTGAAGCTTTCTTT
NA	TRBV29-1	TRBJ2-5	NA	CSVVKEGETQYF	TGCAGCGTTGTCAAGGAGGGGGAGACCCAGTACTTC
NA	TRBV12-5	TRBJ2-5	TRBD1	CASGPGTDNQETQYF	TGTGCTAGTGGCCCTGGGACAGATAATCAAGAGACCCAGTACTTC
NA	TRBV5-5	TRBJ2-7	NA	CASSLAGGGEEQYF	TGTGCCAGCAGCTTGGCCGGGGGAGGTGAAGAGCAGTACTTC
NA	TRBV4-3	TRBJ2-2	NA	CASRGRGGETTGELFF	TGCGCCAGCAGAGGGCGGGGCGGGGAGACGACCGGGGAGCTGTTTTTT
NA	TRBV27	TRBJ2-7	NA	CASSFFSTGNEQYF	TGTGCCAGCAGTTTTTTCTCCACAGGAAACGAGCAGTACTTC
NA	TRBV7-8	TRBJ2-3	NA	CASSLDPRTASTDTQYF	TGTGCCAGCAGCTTGGATCCCAGGACAGCTAGCACAGATACGCAGTATTTT
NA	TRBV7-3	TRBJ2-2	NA	CASSLARFGELFF	TGTGCCAGCAGCTTAGCGAGGTTTGGGGAGCTGTTTTTT
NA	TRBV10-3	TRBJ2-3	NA	CAILNPQAGTDTQYF	TGTGCCATCCTCAACCCACAGGCGGGTACAGATACGCAGTATTTT
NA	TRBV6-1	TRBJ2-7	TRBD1	CASSEAPWTGTYEQYF	TGTGCCAGCAGTGAAGCGCCGTGGACAGGCACCTACGAGCAGTACTTC
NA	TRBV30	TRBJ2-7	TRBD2	CAWSVPGGGEQYF	TGTGCCTGGAGTGTACCGGGGGGAGGCGAGCAGTACTTC
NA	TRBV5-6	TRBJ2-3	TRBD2	CASSPGTSGYTDTQYF	TGTGCCAGCAGCCCAGGGACTAGCGGATACACAGATACGCAGTATTTT
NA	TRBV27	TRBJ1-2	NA	CASKPGAYYGYTF	TGTGCCAGCAAACCGGGGGCCTACTATGGCTACACCTTC
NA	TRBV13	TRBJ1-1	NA	CASSSHEEEDGNTEAFF	TGTGCCAGCAGCTCACACGAAGAGGAGGATGGGAACACTGAAGCTTTCTTT
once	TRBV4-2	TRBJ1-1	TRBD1	CASSQGPGQTMNTEAFF	TGTGCCAGCAGCCAAGGCCCGGGACAGACGATGAACACTGAAGCTTTCTTT
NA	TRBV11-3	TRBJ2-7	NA	CASSFGRGYEQYF	TGTGCCAGCAGCTTTGGCAGGGGCTACGAGCAGTACTTC
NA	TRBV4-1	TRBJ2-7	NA	CASSQEKGSYEQYF	TGCGCCAGCAGCCAAGAGAAGGGTAGTTACGAGCAGTACTTC
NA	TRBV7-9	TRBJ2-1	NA	CASSSTLEGPGNEQFF	TGTGCCAGCAGCTCTACCCTAGAGGGGCCGGGGAATGAGCAGTTCTTC
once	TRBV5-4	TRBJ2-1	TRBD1	CASSLGGTANNEQFF	TGTGCCAGCAGCTTGGGGGGGACAGCCAACAATGAGCAGTTCTTC
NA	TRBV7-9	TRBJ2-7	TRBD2	CASSRTSGSYEQYF	TGTGCCAGCAGCAGGACTAGCGGGAGTTACGAGCAGTACTTC
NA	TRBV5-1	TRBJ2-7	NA	CASSGVAYEQYF	TGCGCCAGCAGCGGTGTAGCCTACGAGCAGTACTTC
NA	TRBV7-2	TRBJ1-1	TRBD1	CASNKLGQGATEAFF	TGTGCCAGCAATAAACTGGGACAGGGGGCCACTGAAGCTTTCTTT
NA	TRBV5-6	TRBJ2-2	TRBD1	CASSLDVDRGRTGELFF	TGTGCCAGCAGCTTGGATGTCGACAGGGGTCGCACCGGGGAGCTGTTTTTT
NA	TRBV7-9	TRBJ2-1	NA	CASSGPGTTHEQFF	TGTGCCAGCAGCGGACCGGGAACAACCCATGAGCAGTTCTTC
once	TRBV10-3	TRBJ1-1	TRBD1	CAISEIRQGAMNTEAFF	TGTGCCATCAGTGAGATCCGACAGGGGGCTATGAACACTGAAGCTTTCTTT
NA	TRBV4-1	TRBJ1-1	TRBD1	CASSLDPIDRGTEAFF	TGCGCCAGCAGCCTCGACCCCATAGACAGGGGCACTGAAGCTTTCTTT
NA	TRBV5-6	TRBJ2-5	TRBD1	CATSPPLRDRAPETQYF	TGTGCCACCTCACCCCCCTTACGGGACAGGGCCCCGGAGACCCAGTACTTC
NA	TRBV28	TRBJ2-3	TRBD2	CASSFNAGGVADTQYF	TGTGCCAGCAGTTTCAACGCGGGGGGGGTCGCAGATACGCAGTATTTT
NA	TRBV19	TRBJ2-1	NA	CAGRDVYNEQFF	TGTGCCGGCCGGGACGTATACAATGAGCAGTTCTTC